This passage covers 17 T cell receptor beta chains from one sample sequenced in a study of blood T cell repertoires in COVID-19. Libraries were prepared by immunoSEQ multiplex PCR; TCRdb keeps only in-frame clonotypes and omits some of them. The repertoire holds over 65,000 clones, with approximately 81% as singletons. The sample comprised peripheral blood. Receptor source: a man older than 75 with acute or convalescent COVID-19.

This clone showed up just a few times. The rearrangement links TRBV5-6 to TRBJ2-7; a weak D match, TRBD2 (5 bases). The length of the CDR3 is 14 residues. Germline V gene sequence: CDR1 SGHDT, CDR2 YYEEEE. V lost 4 bases and J 2 bases, leaving 13 bases between the germline ends. CDR3: CASSGSGRAYEQYF. CDR3 nucleotide sequence: TGTGCCAGCAGCGGAAGCGGACGGGCCTACGAGCAGTACTTC.

This clone was picked up a small number of times. The CDR3 nucleotides are TGTGCCAGCATTAGAGGGTCCTCATTAAATGAAAAACTGTTTTTT. Encoded protein: CASIRGSSLNEKLFF. The J gene is TRBJ1-4, the V gene TRBV6-5; D is unclear. Germline CDR1 and CDR2: MNHEY and SVGAGI. The CDR3 covers 15 residues. V was shortened by 7 bases and J by 5 bases, with 17 bases between the two germline ends.

This sequence joins TRBV5-1 and TRBJ2-5, with 7 bases fitting TRBD1. Germline V gene sequence: CDR1 SGHRS, CDR2 YFSETQ. The CDR3 consists of 14 residues. J gave up 4 bases and V 2 bases, and 5 bases lay outside the gene matches. The CDR3 loop is CASSLGGFRETQYF. CDR3 DNA sequence: TGCGCCAGCAGCTTAGGGGGCTTTAGAGAGACCCAGTACTTC.

V usage is TRBV6-5 and J usage is TRBJ2-7; 9 bases agree with TRBD1. Germline CDR1 reads MNHEY; CDR2 reads SVGAGI. V shed 9 bases, J shed 3 bases, and the junction held 3 bases outside the gene matches. The CDR3 consists of 12 residues. CDR3 sequence: CASETGGYEQYF. The CDR3 DNA is TGTGCCAGTGAGACAGGGGGCTACGAGCAGTACTTC.

This clone has more than one count but fewer than ten. The chain combines TRBV28 with TRBJ1-2; D is perhaps TRBD1 (6 bases). Germline V gene sequence: CDR1 MDHEN, CDR2 SYDVKM. The CDR3 runs 16 residues. The V end was cut by 5 bases, the J end by 2 bases, with 18 bases between. The CDR3 here is CASSPIRTATNYGYTF. The CDR3 nucleotides read TGTGCCAGCAGTCCTATAAGGACAGCCACGAACTATGGCTACACCTTC.

The rearrangement joins TRBV11-3 to TRBJ2-1; TRBD1 aligns across 10 bases. The V gene end was trimmed by 1 base and the J gene end by 7 bases; junction bases not matched to a gene: 7. Germline V lookup: CDR1 SGHNT, CDR2 YENEEA. The length of the CDR3 is 16 residues. The CDR3 DNA sequence: TGTGCCAGCAGCTTAGGGGGACAGGGGAGTTCAAATGAGCAGTTCTTC. Translating it yields CASSLGGQGSSNEQFF. The variable domain in full, with the rest retrieved from reference TRBV11-3 and TRBJ2-1, is EAGVVQSPRYKIIEKKQPVAFWCNPISGHNTLYWYLQNLGQGPELLIRYENEEAVDDSQLPKDRFSAERLKGVDSTLKIQPAELGDSAVYLCASSLGGQGSSNEQFFGPGTRLTVL.

This CDR3 reads CASRDARGQGADTQYF. The DNA of the CDR3 is TGTGCCAGCAGAGACGCTAGGGGGCAAGGCGCAGATACGCAGTATTTT. V usage is TRBV28 and J usage is TRBJ2-3, with 7 bases that match TRBD1. From germline, CDR1 is MDHEN and CDR2 SYDVKM. V gave up 6 bases and J gave up 4 bases; unmatched junction bases: 13. This CDR3 region has 16 residues.

The rearrangement uses TRBV30 and TRBJ2-5; 11 bases map to TRBD2. Germline CDR1 and CDR2: GTSNPN and SVGIG (reference sequence). Unmatched junction bases numbered 3, after V lost 3 bases and J lost 0 bases. The CDR3 length is 15 residues. CDR3 sequence (DNA): TGTGCCTGGAGGCGGACTAGCGGGTACCAAGAGACCCAGTACTTC. Residues: CAWRRTSGYQETQYF.

V gene TRBV7-3 combines with J gene TRBJ1-1; D not certain. Germline V gene sequence: CDR1 SGHTA, CDR2 FQGTGA. This CDR3 spans 16 amino acids. V lost 2 bases, J lost 0 bases, and 13 bases lay in between. CDR3 DNA: TGTGCCAGCAGCTTAGATCCGCCCCTAATGAACACTGAAGCTTTCTTT. This encodes CASSLDPPLMNTEAFF. Full variable domain (rest looked up from reference TRBV7-3 and TRBJ1-1): GAGVSQTPSNKVTEKGKYVELRCDPISGHTALYWYRQSLGQGPEFLIYFQGTGAADDSGLPNDRFFAVRPEGSVSTLKIQRTERGDSAVYLCASSLDPPLMNTEAFFGQGTRLTVV.

The V and J genes are TRBV20-1 and TRBJ1-5, with D possibly being TRBD1 (6 bases). The CDR3 has 14 amino acids. The germline V gene encodes CDR1 DFQATT and CDR2 SNEGSKA (reference sequence). Between the trimmed V and J ends, which lost 3 bases and 7 bases, there was a span of 16 bases. The CDR3 here is CSASNLLGTQPQHF. For the CDR3, the DNA is TGCAGTGCTAGTAACCTCCTGGGGACACAGCCCCAGCATTTT.

V and J are TRBV3-1 (or the pseudogene TRBV3-2) and TRBJ2-7; possibly TRBD2 for D (6 bases). Trimming pared 1 base from V and 3 bases from J, leaving 10 bases between. The CDR3 spans 14 residues. Looked up from germline, CDR1 is LGHDT and CDR2 is YNNKEL (reference sequence). CDR3 coding DNA: TGTGCCAGCAGCCAAGCTAGCGTTAACTACGAGCAGTACTTC. It specifies CASSQASVNYEQYF.

The chain combines TRBV28 with TRBJ2-5; 13 bases match TRBD2. The CDR3 totals 16 residues. Trimming took 3 bases from V and 1 from J; bases not matched to a gene: 2. Germline lookup yields CDR1 MDHEN and CDR2 SYDVKM. In DNA form, the CDR3 reads TGTGCCAGCAGTTTGACTAGCGGGAGGACCCAAGAGACCCAGTACTTC. It codes for CASSLTSGRTQETQYF.

This chain uses TRBV7-2 with TRBJ1-5; the D gene is possibly TRBD1 (6 bases). CDR3 length: 14 amino acids. CDR1 and CDR2 from the germline V gene are SGHTA and FQGNSA. V was trimmed by 5 bases and J by 6 bases, leaving 14 bases between them. CDR3 DNA: TGTGCCAGCAGCAACCCCGGACAGAGTCAGCCCCAGCATTTT. This sequence encodes CASSNPGQSQPQHF.

The V call is TRBV7-3, the J call TRBJ1-1; the D is unclear. The V end lost 2 bases, the J end lost 4 bases, and 23 bases lay between the germline ends. The CDR3 has 18 amino acids. Germline CDR1 is SGHTA and CDR2 is FQGTGA. The CDR3 region has the DNA TGTGCCAGCAGCTTACTTCCCAGCGCCTTTGTCCGTGGCACTGAAGCTTTCTTT. This codes for CASSLLPSAFVRGTEAFF.

This clone was found once. The CDR3 is CASTIQGAHSSYNEQFF. Here the CDR3 DNA reads TGCGCCAGCACCATTCAGGGGGCTCATAGCTCCTACAATGAGCAGTTCTTC. The V call is TRBV5-1, the J call TRBJ2-1; 8 nucleotides agree with TRBD1. This CDR3 has 17 amino acids. Germline CDR1 is SGHRS and CDR2 is YFSETQ. V was clipped by 6 bases and J by 0 bases; unmatched bases: 11.

The chain joins TRBV27 to TRBJ2-7, with 16 positions matching TRBD2. J lost 0 bases, V lost 3 bases, and 5 bases had no gene match. Germline loops: CDR1 MNHEY, CDR2 SMNVEV (reference sequence). The CDR3 loop spans 18 amino acids. DNA for the CDR3: TGTGCCAGCAGTTTCCTGGGACTAGCGGGAGGGAGCTCCTACGAGCAGTACTTC. Translating it yields CASSFLGLAGGSSYEQYF.

The rearrangement joins TRBV25-1 to TRBJ1-1; unclear D gene. The V gene lost 5 bases and the J gene lost 4 bases, with 14 bases spanning the gap. The CDR3 runs to 14 residues. Germline loops: CDR1 MGHDK, CDR2 SYGVNS. CDR3 sequence (DNA): TGTGCCAGCAGTTATACGGTCCACGGCACTGAAGCTTTCTTT. Its translation: CASSYTVHGTEAFF.